The next 32 T cell receptor beta chains were all read from a single sample in a study of T-cell memory formation after mild COVID-19. TCRdb re-derived calls from the 5' RACE reads in MiXCR, one entry per CDR3 protein. Among fewer than 450,000 distinct CDR3 sequences, approximately 24% were seen once, and the ten largest hold about 8.7%. Sequencing was done on a sample of PBMCs or a T cell subset sorted from them (not recorded which). The receptors were gathered from an adult woman who had mild COVID-19 (a few samples of this study predate the infection). Cell type and time point are not known.

The chain couples TRBV3-1 to TRBJ1-2; D is perhaps TRBD1 (5 bases). The CDR3 contains 14 residues. V lost 4 bases and J 6 bases, leaving 15 bases between the germline ends. Germline-derived CDR1 and CDR2 are LGHDT and YNNKEL (reference sequence). DNA for the CDR3: TGTGCCAGCAGCCCCGAGGGGCACAGAAATGGCTACACCTTC. It codes for CASSPEGHRNGYTF. Filled out from reference TRBV3-1 and TRBJ1-2, the complete variable domain reads DTAVSQTPKYLVTQMGNDKSIKCEQNLGHDTMYWYKQDSKKFLKIMFSYNNKELIINETVPNRFSPKSPDKAHLNLHINSLELGDSAVYFCASSPEGHRNGYTFGSGTRLTVV.

The chain is built from TRBV6-5 and TRBJ1-5; D gene unclear. The CDR3 runs 13 residues. Between the trimmed V and J ends, which lost 2 bases and 6 bases, there was a span of 8 bases. CDR1 and CDR2 from the germline V gene are MNHEY and SVGAGI. The CDR3 DNA is TGTGCCAGCAGTTACGGCAGAGGTCAGCCCCAGCATTTT. Amino acids: CASSYGRGQPQHF.

This clonotype was recorded a few times. The CDR3 sequence: CASSAGLYTEAFF. The CDR3 nucleotides read TGTGCCAGCAGCGCGGGACTATACACTGAAGCTTTCTTT. The chain joins TRBV7-9 to TRBJ1-1, with D tentatively TRBD1 (5 bases). V was clipped by 5 bases and J by 3 bases, with 10 bases between them. In germline, CDR1 is SEHNR, CDR2 FQNEAQ (reference sequence). CDR3 length: 13 amino acids.

This clonotype occurred many times. J is TRBJ2-3 and V is TRBV5-1; D is ambiguous. The V and J ends lost 5 bases and 0 bases respectively, with 7 bases between them. Germline V lookup: CDR1 SGHRS, CDR2 YFSETQ. The CDR3 is 13 amino acids. In DNA form, the CDR3 reads TGCGCCAGCAGTAAGGAAAGCACAGATACGCAGTATTTT. It translates to CASSKESTDTQYF. The whole variable domain, remainder taken from reference TRBV5-1 and TRBJ2-3, is KAGVTQTPRYLIKTRGQQVTLSCSPISGHRSVSWYQQTPGQGLQFLFEYFSETQRNKGNFPGRFSGRQFSNSRSEMNVSTLELGDSALYLCASSKESTDTQYFGPGTRLTVL.

The chain combines TRBV5-6 with TRBJ1-2, with 9 bases identical to TRBD1. This CDR3 is 15 amino acids long. Unmatched junction bases numbered 7, after V lost 2 bases and J lost 5 bases. The germline V gene encodes CDR1 SGHDT and CDR2 YYEEEE. DNA of the CDR3: TGTGCCAGCAGCTTAACAGGGACAGGGCATTATGGCTACACCTTC. This encodes CASSLTGTGHYGYTF.

This clonotype was found a few times. The chain links TRBV12-3 or TRBV12-4 to TRBJ2-3; TRBD1 matches at 9 bases. This CDR3 comprises 16 residues. The trim removed 5 bases at V and 0 bases at J, leaving 6 bases unmatched. As DNA, the CDR3 is TGTGCCAGCAGTATTACAGGGGGCTCTAGCACAGATACGCAGTATTTT. Translated: CASSITGGSSTDTQYF.

This clonotype appeared a few times. This chain uses TRBV4-1 with TRBJ2-4; D might be TRBD1 (6 bases). The CDR3 runs 12 residues. The germline CDR1 and CDR2 sequences are MGHRA and YSYEKL. V lost 0 bases, J lost 13 bases, and 10 bases lay in between. In nucleotides, the CDR3 is TGCGCCAGCAGCCAAGAGGGGACACCCCAGTACTTC. Amino acid sequence: CASSQEGTPQYF.

The CDR3 protein is CASRVGQNSYNEQFF. DNA for the CDR3: TGTGCCAGCAGAGTGGGACAGAACTCCTACAATGAGCAGTTCTTC. The V gene is TRBV7-9, the J gene TRBJ2-1, with TRBD1 matching over 7 bases. Germline V gene data show CDR1 as SEHNR and CDR2 as FQNEAQ (reference sequence). The CDR3 extends over 15 amino acids. V lost 6 bases to trimming and J lost 0 bases; unmatched junction nucleotides: 5.

The chain employs TRBV7-9 and TRBJ2-7, with 11 bases fitting TRBD2. The CDR3 has 16 amino acids. Looked up from germline, CDR1 is SEHNR and CDR2 is FQNEAQ (reference sequence). With 4 bases clipped from V and 7 bases from J, the junction kept 12 bases outside the gene matches. CDR3 in amino acids: CASSSGTSGSYREQYF. The CDR3 DNA is TGTGCCAGCAGCTCGGGGACTAGCGGTTCTTATCGGGAGCAGTACTTC.

The gene calls are TRBV4-1 and TRBJ2-1; D is perhaps TRBD2 (6 bases). Germline V gene lookup returns CDR1 MGHRA and CDR2 YSYEKL. V lost 4 bases, J lost 2 bases, and 15 bases lay in between. This CDR3 has 16 residues. CDR3 protein: CASSRRGRGAYNEQFF. The CDR3 DNA reads TGCGCCAGCAGCCGTAGGGGCCGCGGGGCCTACAATGAGCAGTTCTTC.

The J gene is TRBJ1-2, the V gene TRBV24-1; TRBD1 matches at 7 bases. The CDR3 consists of 13 residues. Germline lookup yields CDR1 KGHDR and CDR2 SFDVKD. The J segment lost 7 bases and the V segment lost 4 bases, leaving 5 bases of the junction unmatched. CDR3 residues: CATSDQGVFGYTF. The CDR3 DNA sequence: TGTGCCACCAGTGACCAGGGGGTTTTTGGCTACACCTTC.

The chain carries TRBV7-9 and TRBJ2-1, with D possibly being TRBD1 or TRBD2 (5 bases each). Per germline, CDR1 SEHNR and CDR2 FQNEAQ (reference sequence). This CDR3 contains 13 residues. Trimming took off 9 bases at V and 0 bases at J, with 9 bases between the two ends. The CDR3 nucleotides read TGTGCCAGTGGGGACGTCTCCTACAATGAGCAGTTCTTC. Translated: CASGDVSYNEQFF. Looking up the rest from reference TRBV7-9 and TRBJ2-1 gives the full variable domain: DTGVSQNPRHKITKRGQNVTFRCDPISEHNRLYWYRQTLGQGPEFLTYFQNEAQLEKSRLLSDRFSAERPKGSFSTLEIQRTEQGDSAMYLCASGDVSYNEQFFGPGTRLTVL.

This clonotype showed up just a few times. The rearrangement links TRBV7-8 to TRBJ2-7; D is uncertain. The CDR3 is 14 amino acids. Germline CDR1 is SGHVS and CDR2 is FQNEAQ. Trimming left V 1 base short and J 4 bases short, with 11 bases between. CDR3 bases: TGTGCCAGCAGCTTAGGTCAAGCGATTTACGAGCAGTACTTC. This sequence encodes CASSLGQAIYEQYF. Using reference TRBV7-8 and TRBJ2-7 for the parts outside the CDR3, the full variable domain is GAGVSQSPRYKVAKRGQDVALRCDPISGHVSLFWYQQALGQGPEFLTYFQNEAQLDKSGLPSDRFFAERPEGSVSTLKIQRTQQEDSAVYLCASSLGQAIYEQYFGPGTRLTVT.

The rearrangement links TRBV25-1 to TRBJ1-6, with D uncertain. The ends were cut back, 1 base at V and 7 bases at J, with 11 bases in the middle. Germline V CDR1 and CDR2: MGHDK, SYGVNS. The CDR3 totals 15 residues. In nucleotides, the CDR3 is TGTGCCAGCAGTGAATTCTTTGGAACAAATTCACCCCTCCACTTT. Protein: CASSEFFGTNSPLHF.

This clonotype was counted only a few times. The rearrangement joins TRBV5-1 to TRBJ2-1; 8 bases align to TRBD1. The V and J ends lost 0 bases and 5 bases, in that order; junction bases with no gene match: 4. Germline-derived CDR1 and CDR2 are SGHRS and YFSETQ. This CDR3 comprises 15 residues. In DNA form, the CDR3 reads TGCGCCAGCAGCTTGGCCCCGACAGGGGACAATGAGCAGTTCTTC. It encodes CASSLAPTGDNEQFF.

This clonotype was picked up a small number of times. V is TRBV7-9 and J is TRBJ1-1; D remains unclear. V lost 5 bases and J lost 5, with 15 bases in between. This CDR3 has 14 amino acids. Germline V gene sequence: CDR1 SEHNR, CDR2 FQNEAQ (reference sequence). CDR3: CASSPPEVWTEAFF. In DNA, the CDR3 is TGTGCCAGCAGCCCCCCGGAGGTTTGGACTGAAGCTTTCTTT. The complete variable domain, with remaining parts taken from reference TRBV7-9 and TRBJ1-1, reads DTGVSQNPRHKITKRGQNVTFRCDPISEHNRLYWYRQTLGQGPEFLTYFQNEAQLEKSRLLSDRFSAERPKGSFSTLEIQRTEQGDSAMYLCASSPPEVWTEAFFGQGTRLTVV.

The V gene is TRBV12-3 or TRBV12-4, the J gene TRBJ2-2; the D gene is possibly TRBD2 (5 bases). Trimming took off 4 bases at V and 0 bases at J, with 12 bases between the two ends. The CDR3 has 16 amino acids. In DNA form, the CDR3 reads TGTGCCAGCAGTTCACGAGAGGGCGCGAACACCGGGGAGCTGTTTTTT. As protein: CASSSREGANTGELFF.

V is TRBV12-3 or TRBV12-4 and J is TRBJ1-5, with a tentative D call TRBD1 (5 bases). CDR3 length equals 16 residues. V was pared by 4 bases and J by 1 base, with 14 bases between. As DNA, the CDR3 is TGTGCCAGCAGTTATTCCGGGGCTAAGAGCAATCAGCCCCAGCATTTT. This translates into CASSYSGAKSNQPQHF.

V usage is TRBV6-6 and J usage is TRBJ1-2; D call uncertain. V was clipped by 7 bases and J by 4 bases, with 19 bases between them. Germline V gene sequence: CDR1 MNHNY, CDR2 SVGAGI (reference sequence). The CDR3 extends over 15 amino acids. DNA of the CDR3: TGTGCCAGCAACCCGGGAGCTTGGGCTGGCTATGGCTACACCTTC. Protein: CASNPGAWAGYGYTF.

CDR3 in amino acids: CASSFPRGGLYEQYF. The DNA for the CDR3 is TGTGCCAGCAGTTTCCCCAGGGGGGGCCTCTACGAGCAGTACTTC. The chain couples TRBV28 to TRBJ2-7; either TRBD1 or TRBD2 may supply D (7 bases each). V was trimmed by 3 bases and J by 3 bases, leaving 15 bases between them. Germline V gene lookup returns CDR1 MDHEN and CDR2 SYDVKM. The CDR3 is made up of 15 amino acids.

The rearrangement links TRBV5-1 to TRBJ1-1; the D is unclear. This CDR3 is 15 amino acids long. The germline CDR1 and CDR2 sequences are SGHRS and YFSETQ. Deletions cut 4 bases from V and 6 bases from J, with 19 bases between. This CDR3 reads CASSPPAGVLAEAFF. DNA of the CDR3: TGCGCCAGCAGCCCCCCGGCCGGGGTTTTAGCTGAAGCTTTCTTT. Based on the CDR3 plus reference TRBV5-1 and TRBJ1-1, the full variable domain is KAGVTQTPRYLIKTRGQQVTLSCSPISGHRSVSWYQQTPGQGLQFLFEYFSETQRNKGNFPGRFSGRQFSNSRSEMNVSTLELGDSALYLCASSPPAGVLAEAFFGQGTRLTVV.

CDR3 protein: CATGRDFQDTQYF. CDR3 coding DNA: TGTGCCACCGGGCGGGATTTTCAGGATACGCAGTATTTT. The V gene is TRBV2, the J gene TRBJ2-3; D is perhaps TRBD2 (6 bases). Deletions cut 10 bases from V and 6 bases from J, with 17 bases between. Per the germline V gene, CDR1 is SNHLY and CDR2 is FYNNEI. CDR3 length: 13 residues.

The chain employs TRBV6-5 and TRBJ1-2, with D perhaps matching TRBD1 (6 bases). The CDR3 is 14 residues long. The ends were cut back, 7 bases at V and 4 bases at J, with 16 bases in the middle. CDR1 and CDR2 from the germline V gene are MNHEY and SVGAGI. The DNA for the CDR3 is TGTGCCAGCACCCCCTGGCAGGGGAGCTATGGCTACACCTTC. Protein sequence: CASTPWQGSYGYTF.

V and J are TRBV25-1 and TRBJ2-1, with D perhaps given as TRBD1 or TRBD2 (5 bases each). Germline V gives CDR1 MGHDK, CDR2 SYGVNS. The CDR3 contains 19 residues. Trimming shortened V by 1 base and J by 1 base, and 20 bases separated the two germline ends. CDR3 protein: CASSEFTGAAPGSYNEQFF. The DNA for the CDR3 is TGTGCCAGCAGTGAATTTACCGGGGCAGCCCCGGGGTCCTACAATGAGCAGTTCTTC.

V usage is TRBV18 and J usage is TRBJ1-5; D unresolved. The CDR3 consists of 13 residues. Trimming pared 3 bases from V and 4 bases from J, leaving 7 bases between. CDR1 and CDR2 (germline): KGHSH, LQKENI. CDR3 coding DNA: TGTGCCAGCTCACCGACCGAGAATCAGCCCCAGCATTTT. It encodes CASSPTENQPQHF. The full variable domain, in which reference TRBV18 and TRBJ1-5 provide the parts outside the CDR3, is NAGVMQNPRHLVRRRGQEARLRCSPMKGHSHVYWYRQLPEEGLKFMVYLQKENIIDESGMPKERFSAEFPKEGPSILRIQQVVRGDSAAYFCASSPTENQPQHFGDGTRLSIL.

This clonotype was picked up many times. The rearrangement joins TRBV18 to TRBJ2-1, with 9 bases lining up with TRBD2. V dropped 0 bases and J dropped 6; count of bases not matched to a gene: 6. The CDR3 extends over 16 amino acids. The germline CDR1 and CDR2 sequences are KGHSH and LQKENI. CDR3 loop: CASSPPGVAGVNEQFF. As DNA, the CDR3 is TGTGCCAGCTCACCACCCGGGGTAGCGGGGGTCAATGAGCAGTTCTTC.

This clonotype appeared a few times. This chain joins TRBV7-3 and TRBJ2-7; D uncertain. The germline V and J ends were trimmed by 5 bases and 4 bases, with 18 bases remaining between them. Germline values: CDR1 SGHTA, CDR2 FQGTGA. This CDR3 comprises 15 residues. This chain's CDR3 is CASSPGGLGIYEQYF. CDR3 sequence (DNA): TGTGCCAGCAGCCCCGGTGGTTTGGGGATTTACGAGCAGTACTTC.

The gene calls are TRBV4-1 and TRBJ2-3, with 9 bases identical to TRBD2. The ends lost 4 bases at V and 6 bases at J; junction bases unmatched: 14. Germline CDR1 MGHRA, CDR2 YSYEKL. The CDR3 covers 17 residues. CDR3 coding DNA: TGCGCCAGCAGCCTGCCCTGGGCGCGGGGGGGCCCTGATACGCAGTATTTT. Its translation is CASSLPWARGGPDTQYF.

This rearrangement joins TRBV7-9 to TRBJ1-5; D ambiguous. The CDR3 extends over 13 amino acids. V was pared by 1 base and J by 5 bases, with 6 bases between. Per the germline V gene, CDR1 is SEHNR and CDR2 is FQNEAQ (reference sequence). CDR3 DNA: TGTGCCAGCAGCTTAGGGGCTTATCAGCCCCAGCATTTT. This sequence encodes CASSLGAYQPQHF.

The chain joins TRBV19 to TRBJ1-2; perhaps TRBD1 as D (5 bases). Trimming removed 5 bases at V and 5 bases at J, with 21 bases between. Germline lookup yields CDR1 LNHDA and CDR2 SQIVND (reference sequence). The CDR3 is 16 amino acids. CDR3 residues: CASSPLSRQLFYGYTF. CDR3 bases: TGTGCCAGTAGTCCCCTATCTCGACAGCTTTTTTATGGCTACACCTTC.

The chain couples TRBV18 to TRBJ1-4; D is ambiguous. The V and J ends lost 2 bases and 8 bases respectively, with 21 bases between them. The CDR3 is made up of 17 amino acids. The germline CDR1 and CDR2 sequences are KGHSH and LQKENI. The CDR3 nucleotides read TGTGCCAGCTCACCATCATCCCCCGAGCCCTCGGGGGAAAAACTGTTTTTT. Encoded protein: CASSPSSPEPSGEKLFF.

In its sample, this clonotype was seen a few times. The V gene is TRBV5-1, the J gene TRBJ2-3; possibly TRBD2 for D (6 bases). Trimming left V 3 bases short and J 5 bases short, with 19 bases between. The germline CDR1 and CDR2 sequences are SGHRS and YFSETQ. The CDR3 length is 16 residues. CDR3 in amino acids: CASSSGVASAGDTQYF. As DNA, the CDR3 is TGCGCCAGCAGCTCAGGAGTGGCTAGCGCTGGAGATACGCAGTATTTT.